This T cell receptor (beta chain) appears in the sequencing data of a study of cytomegalovirus exposure and HLA in healthy donors. Researchers ran the PCR with 60 Vbeta and 13 Jbeta primers. Measured with immunoSEQ multiplex PCR; TCRdb has only the in-frame clones, and not every one. The table shows 45,000 to 65,000 clones, with roughly 72% occurring only once. CDR1 is LGHNA and CDR2 is YSLEER in the germline V gene. This CDR3 contains 15 residues. The ends lost 7 bases at V and 5 bases at J; junction bases unmatched: 13. This clone showed up just a few times. Its target is unknown. Study-level points and caveats: A later analysis linked a missense DCLRE1C variant to TCR beta V- and J-gene trimming. According to reports, the classifier identified cytomegalovirus status with high specificity and sensitivity.

The sample was PBMCs. The receptor was derived from a woman in her 50s in good health and CMV-seropositive. The genes are TRBV4-3 and TRBJ2-7; 8 bases fit TRBD1. The CDR3 sequence is CASTLTPDRDHEQYF. The DNA for the CDR3 is TGCGCCAGCACCCTTACCCCGGACAGGGACCACGAGCAGTACTTC.